This T cell receptor (beta chain) derives from a study of T-cell memory formation after mild COVID-19. Across the whole study: TCR clusters were largely donor specific.

The CDR3 totals 15 residues. The V and J ends lost 1 base and 7 bases respectively, with 13 bases between them. Germline CDR1 reads LGHNA; CDR2 reads YSLEER. 5'RACE primed from the constant segment yielded TCR alpha and TCR beta cDNA libraries bearing sample barcodes and UMIs. TCRdb called the 5' RACE reads again in MiXCR, with one record for every CDR3 protein. Of 250,000 to 350,000 distinct CDR3 sequences listed, about 16% are singletons. This clonotype was seen ten or more times. The clonotype originates from a young man who had mild COVID-19 (a few samples of this study predate the infection). Cell type and time point are not known. The sequencing input was PBMCs or a T cell subset sorted from them (not recorded which). The chain combines TRBV4-3 with TRBJ2-2; no reliable D call. CDR3 bases: TGCGCCAGCAGCCAAGCCGCAGCTAGAATCGGGGAGCTGTTTTTT. Its protein is CASSQAAARIGELFF.